The rows below give T cell receptor beta chains drawn from one sample of a study of T cell responses to AZD1222 COVID-19 vaccine. Some clones are missing from TCRdb's copy, which holds only in-frame ones; the method was immunoSEQ multiplex PCR. This sample has 95,000 to 130,000 clones; about 92% occur once, and the top ten carry under 3.5%. The source material was peripheral blood, sampled on day 0 of AZD1222 vaccination. The receptors originated from an adult in good health. CDR3s include the opening cysteine and the closing phenylalanine or tryptophan. Each record gives: D gene, V gene, J gene, CDR3 protein. D genes are given only for firm matches.

>TRBD2|TRBV7-9|TRBJ2-1
CASSFVMSSREVFYEQFF
>-|TRBV6-5|TRBJ2-2
CASSYGGRWTGELFF
>-|TRBV7-8|TRBJ2-3
CASSRETSTDTQYF
>-|TRBV28|TRBJ2-2
CASSNRAGELFF
>-|TRBV7-6|TRBJ2-2
CASSLVSYTGELFF
>-|TRBV5-1|TRBJ2-2
CASSLGLAGAGELFF
>-|TRBV12-5|TRBJ1-2
CASGLVLAYGYTF
>TRBD1|TRBV3-1/TRBV3-2|TRBJ1-5
CASSPQLDRGRQPQHF
>TRBD2|TRBV7-9|TRBJ2-2
CASSLPQELAGGELFF
>TRBD2|TRBV27|TRBJ2-2
CASSSTLAGDTGELFF
>-|TRBV27|TRBJ1-5
CASSLSRERNQPQHF
>TRBD1|TRBV9|TRBJ2-7
CASSPPPGQGFREQYF
>-|TRBV12-3/TRBV12-4|TRBJ2-3
CASSYGSPDTQYF
>-|TRBV10-1|TRBJ2-7
CASSEGQGNEQYF
>-|TRBV25-1|TRBJ1-6
CASSVIANSPLHF
>-|TRBV5-1|TRBJ2-2
CASSWGGQSNTGELFF
>-|TRBV7-8|TRBJ1-3
CASGAGNTIYF
>-|TRBV9|TRBJ2-7
CASSVGGGAANYEQYF
>-|TRBV28|TRBJ2-1
CASSVLTGAGSYNEQFF
>-|TRBV2|TRBJ2-1
CASNGDYNEQFF
>-|TRBV2|TRBJ1-5
CASSGDKYSNQPQHF
>-|TRBV5-1|TRBJ2-2
CASSSQGIAGELFF
>TRBD1|TRBV9|TRBJ1-5
CASSPAGTGGKPQHF
>-|TRBV6-2/TRBV6-3|TRBJ1-6
CASSSSSLNSPLHF
>TRBD1|TRBV9|TRBJ2-6
CASSVATGTGGMSGANVLTF
>TRBD1|TRBV5-1|TRBJ2-4
CASSLITGGVAAKNIQYF
>-|TRBV28|TRBJ2-3
CASSLGGKSTDTQYF
>TRBD1|TRBV10-3|TRBJ1-5
CASGPGQNQPQHF
>-|TRBV12-3/TRBV12-4|TRBJ2-1
CASSLSRDLFF
>-|TRBV5-1|TRBJ1-2
CASSIGTTKGGYTF
>TRBD1|TRBV15|TRBJ1-1
CATSGPWGTGTTEAFF
>TRBD2|TRBV4-1|TRBJ2-1
CASSLGNTSPGGGEQFF
>-|TRBV2|TRBJ2-7
CASSFPIGVMYEQYF
>-|TRBV7-2|TRBJ1-5
CASSLGQGVSQPQHF
>TRBD2|TRBV28|TRBJ2-1
CASSFFLAGGPGYNEQFF
>-|TRBV19|TRBJ1-1
CASSIRDTEAFF
>-|TRBV6-5|TRBJ1-4
CASSPSGEGEKLFF
>-|TRBV4-1|TRBJ2-1
CASSELNMLVYNEQFF
>-|TRBV14|TRBJ1-1
CASNQRGVGTEAFF
>-|TRBV18|TRBJ2-5
CASSPMAGQETQYF
>-|TRBV20-1|TRBJ1-2
CSARDDYGYTF
>-|TRBV5-8|TRBJ2-3
CASRKMGSDTQYF
>-|TRBV12-3/TRBV12-4|TRBJ1-1
CASTARTEAFF
>TRBD2|TRBV6-1|TRBJ2-3
CASSEALQLAGDTQYF
>TRBD1|TRBV15|TRBJ2-7
CATSRDLGQGTGGSYGQYF
>TRBD1|TRBV6-2/TRBV6-3|TRBJ1-1
CASSWTGENTEAFF
>-|TRBV28|TRBJ2-5
CASRPRGSGQETQYF
>-|TRBV27|TRBJ1-1
CASSLGQNAEAFF
>TRBD1|TRBV30|TRBJ1-6
CAWSGDSSNSPLHF
>TRBD2|TRBV11-2|TRBJ2-5
CASSRLAGASSETQYF
>-|TRBV4-1|TRBJ2-1
CASSQDPFGDLGGQFF
>-|TRBV15|TRBJ2-7
CATSRDIRIGEQYF
>-|TRBV5-4|TRBJ1-1
CASSGQGLTEAFF